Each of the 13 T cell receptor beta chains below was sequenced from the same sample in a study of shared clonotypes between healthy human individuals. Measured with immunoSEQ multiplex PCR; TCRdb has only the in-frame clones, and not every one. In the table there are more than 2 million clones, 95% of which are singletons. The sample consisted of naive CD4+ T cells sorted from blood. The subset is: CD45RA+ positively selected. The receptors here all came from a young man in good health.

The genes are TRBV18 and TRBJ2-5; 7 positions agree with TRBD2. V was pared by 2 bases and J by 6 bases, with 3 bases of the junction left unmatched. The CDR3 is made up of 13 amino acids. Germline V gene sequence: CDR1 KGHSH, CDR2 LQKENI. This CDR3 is CASSPEGGKTQYF. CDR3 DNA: TGTGCCAGCTCACCAGAGGGAGGGAAGACCCAGTACTTC.

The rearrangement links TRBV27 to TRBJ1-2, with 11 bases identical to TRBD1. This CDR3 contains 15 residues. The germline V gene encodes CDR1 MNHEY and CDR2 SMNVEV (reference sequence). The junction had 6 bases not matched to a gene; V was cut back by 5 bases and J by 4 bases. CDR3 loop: CASSPRTGGTYGYTF. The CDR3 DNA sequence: TGTGCCAGCAGTCCCAGGACAGGGGGCACCTATGGCTACACCTTC.

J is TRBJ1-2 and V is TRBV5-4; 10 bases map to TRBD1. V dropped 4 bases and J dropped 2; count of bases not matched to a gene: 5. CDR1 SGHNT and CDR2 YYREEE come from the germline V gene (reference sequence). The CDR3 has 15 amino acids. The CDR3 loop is CASSPRGQGNYGYTF. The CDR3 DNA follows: TGTGCCAGCAGCCCGAGGGGACAGGGGAACTATGGCTACACCTTC.

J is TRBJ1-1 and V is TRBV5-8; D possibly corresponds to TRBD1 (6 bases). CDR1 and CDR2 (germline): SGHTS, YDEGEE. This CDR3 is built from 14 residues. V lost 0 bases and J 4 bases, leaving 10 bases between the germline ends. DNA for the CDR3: TGTGCCAGCAGCTTGGGCAGGGGTATCACTGAAGCTTTCTTT. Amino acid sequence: CASSLGRGITEAFF.

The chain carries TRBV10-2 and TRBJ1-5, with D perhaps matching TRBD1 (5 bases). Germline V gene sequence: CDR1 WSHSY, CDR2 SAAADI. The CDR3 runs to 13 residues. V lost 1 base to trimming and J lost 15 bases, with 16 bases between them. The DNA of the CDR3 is TGCGCCAGCAGTGAGTGGCTAGGGGCCGACACGCATTTT. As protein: CASSEWLGADTHF.

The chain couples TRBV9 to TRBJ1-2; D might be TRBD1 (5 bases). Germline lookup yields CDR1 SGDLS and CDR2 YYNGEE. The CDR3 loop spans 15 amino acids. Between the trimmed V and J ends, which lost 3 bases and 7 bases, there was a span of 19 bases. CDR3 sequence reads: CASSARGRNWGGYTF. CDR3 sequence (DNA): TGTGCCAGCAGCGCTCGGGGACGTAATTGGGGTGGCTACACCTTC.

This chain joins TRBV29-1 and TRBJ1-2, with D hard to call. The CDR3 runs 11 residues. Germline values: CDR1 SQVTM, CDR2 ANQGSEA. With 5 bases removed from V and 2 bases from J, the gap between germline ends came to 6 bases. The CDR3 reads CSVRVNYGYTF. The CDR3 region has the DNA TGCAGCGTTAGGGTAAACTATGGCTACACCTTC.

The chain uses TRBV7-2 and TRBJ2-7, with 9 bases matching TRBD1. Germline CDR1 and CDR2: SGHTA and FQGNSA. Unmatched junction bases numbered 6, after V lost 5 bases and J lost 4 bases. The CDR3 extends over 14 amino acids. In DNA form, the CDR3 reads TGTGCCAGCAGCCGGGCGGGACAGGGATACGAGCAGTACTTC. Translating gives CASSRAGQGYEQYF.

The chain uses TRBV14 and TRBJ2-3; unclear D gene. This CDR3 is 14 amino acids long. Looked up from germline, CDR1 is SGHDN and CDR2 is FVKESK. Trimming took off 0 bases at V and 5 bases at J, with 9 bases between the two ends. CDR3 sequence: CASSQDRSEDTQYF. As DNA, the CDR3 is TGTGCCAGCAGCCAAGATCGATCCGAAGATACGCAGTATTTT.

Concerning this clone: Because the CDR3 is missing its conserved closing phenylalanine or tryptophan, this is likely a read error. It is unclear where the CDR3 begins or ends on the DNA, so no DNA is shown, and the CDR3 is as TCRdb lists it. The CDR3 region is CAITPLAGEDA. J is TRBJ2-7 and V is TRBV10-3; TRBD2 was called by the table and not checked on the DNA. The CDR3 has 11 residues if both end residues are counted. Germline V gene data show CDR1 as ENHRY and CDR2 as SYGVKD.

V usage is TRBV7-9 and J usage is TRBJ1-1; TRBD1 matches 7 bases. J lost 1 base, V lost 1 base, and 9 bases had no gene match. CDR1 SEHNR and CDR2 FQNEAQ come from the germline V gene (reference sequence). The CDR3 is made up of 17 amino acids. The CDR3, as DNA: TGTGCCAGCAGCTTAGATAATTCGGGACAGCCGAACACTGAAGCTTTCTTT. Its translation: CASSLDNSGQPNTEAFF.

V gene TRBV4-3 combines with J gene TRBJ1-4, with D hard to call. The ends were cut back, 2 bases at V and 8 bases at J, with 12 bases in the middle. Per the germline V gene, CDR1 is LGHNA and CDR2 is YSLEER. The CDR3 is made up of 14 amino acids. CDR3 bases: TGCGCCAGCAGCCAATGGGGAATCGGGGAAAAACTGTTTTTT. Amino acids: CASSQWGIGEKLFF.

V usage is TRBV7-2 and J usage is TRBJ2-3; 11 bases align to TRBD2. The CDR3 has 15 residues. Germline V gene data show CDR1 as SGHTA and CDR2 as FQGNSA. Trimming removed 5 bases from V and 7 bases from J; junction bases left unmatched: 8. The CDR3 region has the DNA TGTGCCAGCAGCCAGACTAGCGGGACGTGGAATACGCAGTATTTT. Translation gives CASSQTSGTWNTQYF.